This T cell receptor beta chain derives from a study of metastatic and nonmetastatic thyroid tumors (dated by TCRdb to 2019 to 2021). About the study as a whole: Repertoires from peripheral blood and from tumor or nodule tissue samples of malignant and benign thyroid patients were compared.

Results the study describes overall, beyond this receptor: TCR beta diversity was reported as significantly higher in malignant tumors than in benign nodules, in both blood and tumor samples.

Before undergoing thyroid surgery, none of the patients had been given any kind of treatment. Patient clinical samples collected from the early 2010s to the late 2010s were retrospectively analysed using T-cell receptor beta sequencing. Library method: PCR. Reads for this sample came from an Illumina HiSeq 4000. High-throughput sequencing was used to profile the CDR3 region of the TCR beta-chain in every patient. The paper's processing steps were these. The researchers built a classifier to tell apart papillary thyroid cancer patients with distant metastasis, based on CDR3 differences among clinicopathological groups. The Shannon index was used to assess repertoire diversity, and the Morisita-Horn index was used to assess tumor-blood repertoire similarity. TCRdb trimmed the raw reads at Q25, called clones with MiXCR and kept productive beta chains. The V and J calls here are based on TCRdb, not the publication. The sample table contains some 93,000 clones; only one count was recorded for about 13% of them. Jointly, the top ten make up 10% to 12% of the sample.

The sample holds many counts of this clone. The specificity of this receptor is unknown. No per-base quality is available; no much larger clone lies one base away. CDR1 and CDR2, per the germline V gene, are SQVTM and ANQGSEA. Its CDR3 holds 14 amino acids, cysteine through phenylalanine. Only the CDR3 region is kept as DNA, spanning 42 bases read in frame from base 1. V loses 1 base of germline sequence and J loses 11 bases, and the interval between the two ends is 18 bases. Sequencing was carried out using blood. This sequence uses TRBV29-1 and TRBJ2-1; the best D guess is TRBD1, with 6 bases matching. This TCR came from a female donor with papillary thyroid cancer or a benign thyroid nodule (not recorded which). Some clones in this sample may be carry-over from other donors' samples. The DNA is as follows: TGCAGCGTTGAAGGGGGTGGGGGCAACTCCCAGCAGTTCTTC. This gives the protein CSVEGGGGNSQQFF.